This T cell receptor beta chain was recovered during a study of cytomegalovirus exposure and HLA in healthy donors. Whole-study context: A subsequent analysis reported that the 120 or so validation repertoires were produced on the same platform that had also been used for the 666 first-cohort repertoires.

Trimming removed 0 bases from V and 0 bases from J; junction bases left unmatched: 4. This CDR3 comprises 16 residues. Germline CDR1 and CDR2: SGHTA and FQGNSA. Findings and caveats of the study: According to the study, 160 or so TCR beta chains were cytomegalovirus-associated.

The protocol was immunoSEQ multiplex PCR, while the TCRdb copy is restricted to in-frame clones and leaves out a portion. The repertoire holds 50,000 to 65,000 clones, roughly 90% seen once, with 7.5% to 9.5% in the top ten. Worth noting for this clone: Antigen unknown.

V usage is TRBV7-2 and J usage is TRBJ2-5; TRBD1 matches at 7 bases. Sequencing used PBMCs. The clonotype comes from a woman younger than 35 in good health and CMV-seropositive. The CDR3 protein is CASSLAGRGYQETQYF. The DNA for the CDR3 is TGTGCCAGCAGCTTAGCGGGCAGGGGGTACCAAGAGACCCAGTACTTC. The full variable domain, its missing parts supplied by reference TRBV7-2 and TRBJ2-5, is GAGVSQSPSNKVTEKGKDVELRCDPISGHTALYWYRQSLGQGLEFLIYFQGNSAPDKSGLPSDRFSAERTGGSVSTLTIQRTQQEDSAVYLCASSLAGRGYQETQYFGPGTRLLVL.